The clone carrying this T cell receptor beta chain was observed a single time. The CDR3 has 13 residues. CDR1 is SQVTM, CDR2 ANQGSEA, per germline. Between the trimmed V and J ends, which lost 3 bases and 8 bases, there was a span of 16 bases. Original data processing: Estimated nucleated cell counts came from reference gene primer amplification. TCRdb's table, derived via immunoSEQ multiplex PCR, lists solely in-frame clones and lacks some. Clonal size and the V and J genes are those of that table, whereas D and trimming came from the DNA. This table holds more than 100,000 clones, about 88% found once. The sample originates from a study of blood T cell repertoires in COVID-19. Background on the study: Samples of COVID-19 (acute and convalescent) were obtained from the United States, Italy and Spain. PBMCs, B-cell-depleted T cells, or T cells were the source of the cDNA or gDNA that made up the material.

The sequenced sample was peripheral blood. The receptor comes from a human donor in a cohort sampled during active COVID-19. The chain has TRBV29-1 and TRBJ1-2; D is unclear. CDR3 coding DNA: TGCAGCGTTGATGGGTCCCAACCCGGGGGCTACACCTTC. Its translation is CSVDGSQPGGYTF.